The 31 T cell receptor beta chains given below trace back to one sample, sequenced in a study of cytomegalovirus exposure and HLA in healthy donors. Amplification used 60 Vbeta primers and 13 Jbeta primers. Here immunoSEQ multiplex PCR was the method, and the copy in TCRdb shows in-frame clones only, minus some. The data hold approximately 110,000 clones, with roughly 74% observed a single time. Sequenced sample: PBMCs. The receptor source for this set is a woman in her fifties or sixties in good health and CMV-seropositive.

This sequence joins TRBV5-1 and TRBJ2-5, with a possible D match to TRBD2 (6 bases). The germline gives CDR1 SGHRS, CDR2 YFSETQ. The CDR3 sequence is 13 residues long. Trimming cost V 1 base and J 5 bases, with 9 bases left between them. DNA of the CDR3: TGCGCCAGCAGCTTGATGCGGGGTGAGACCCAGTACTTC. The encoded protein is CASSLMRGETQYF.

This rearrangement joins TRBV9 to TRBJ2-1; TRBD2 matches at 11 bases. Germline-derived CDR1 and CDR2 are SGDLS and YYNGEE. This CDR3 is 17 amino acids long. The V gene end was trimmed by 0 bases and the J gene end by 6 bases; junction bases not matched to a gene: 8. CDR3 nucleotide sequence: TGTGCCAGCAGCGTAGAACCCTCCGGGACTAGCGGCAATGAGCAGTTCTTC. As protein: CASSVEPSGTSGNEQFF. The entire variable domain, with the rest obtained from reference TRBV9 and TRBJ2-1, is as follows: DSGVTQTPKHLITATGQRVTLRCSPRSGDLSVYWYQQSLDQGLQFLIQYYNGEERAKGNILERFSAQQFPDLHSELNLSSLELGDSALYFCASSVEPSGTSGNEQFFGPGTRLTVL.

Here the CDR3 reads CASSLYRGRPYGYTF. The DNA for the CDR3 is TGTGCCAGCAGCTTGTACAGGGGGCGTCCTTATGGCTACACCTTC. V and J are TRBV5-5 and TRBJ1-2; TRBD1 agrees at 9 bases. Germline V gene sequence: CDR1 SGHKS, CDR2 YYEKEE (reference sequence). The CDR3 is 15 residues long. V was pared by 1 base and J by 5 bases, with 6 bases of the junction left unmatched. The complete variable domain, with remaining parts taken from reference TRBV5-5 and TRBJ1-2, reads DAGVTQSPTHLIKTRGQQVTLRCSPISGHKSVSWYQQVLGQGPQFIFQYYEKEERGRGNFPDRFSARQFPNYSSELNVNALLLGDSALYLCASSLYRGRPYGYTFGSGTRLTVV.

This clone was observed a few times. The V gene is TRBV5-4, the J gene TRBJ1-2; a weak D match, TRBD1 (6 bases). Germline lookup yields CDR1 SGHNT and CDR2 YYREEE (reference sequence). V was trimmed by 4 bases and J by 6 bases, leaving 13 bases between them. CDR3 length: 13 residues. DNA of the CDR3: TGTGCCAGCAGCCCAACAGGGTTCGATGGCTACACCTTC. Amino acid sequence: CASSPTGFDGYTF.

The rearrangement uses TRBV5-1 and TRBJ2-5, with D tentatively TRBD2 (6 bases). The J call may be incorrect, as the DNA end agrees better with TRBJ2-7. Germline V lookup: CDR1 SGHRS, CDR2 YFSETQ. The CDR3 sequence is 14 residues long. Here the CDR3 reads CASSLGLGIYEQYF. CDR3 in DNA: TGCGCCAGCAGCTTGGGACTAGGTATCTACGAGCAGTACTTC.

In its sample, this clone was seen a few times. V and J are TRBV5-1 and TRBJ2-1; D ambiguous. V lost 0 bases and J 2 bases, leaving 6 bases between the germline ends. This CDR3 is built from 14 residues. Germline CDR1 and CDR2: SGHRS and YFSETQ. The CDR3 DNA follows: TGCGCCAGCAGCTTGGCCCGGGCCTACAATGAGCAGTTCTTC. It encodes CASSLARAYNEQFF.

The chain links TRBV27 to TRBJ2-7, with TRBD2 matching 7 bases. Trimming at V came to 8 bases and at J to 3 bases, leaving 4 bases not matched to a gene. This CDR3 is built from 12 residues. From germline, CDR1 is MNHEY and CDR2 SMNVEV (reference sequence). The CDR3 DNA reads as TGTGCCAGCCGGGAGGCGGGCTACGAGCAGTACTTC. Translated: CASREAGYEQYF.

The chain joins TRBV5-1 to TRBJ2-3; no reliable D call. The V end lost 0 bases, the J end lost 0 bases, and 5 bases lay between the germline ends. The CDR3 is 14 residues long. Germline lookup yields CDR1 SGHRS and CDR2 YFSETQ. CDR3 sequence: CASSLDPSTDTQYF. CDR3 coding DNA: TGCGCCAGCAGCTTGGATCCTAGCACAGATACGCAGTATTTT. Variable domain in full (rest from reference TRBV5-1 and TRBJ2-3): KAGVTQTPRYLIKTRGQQVTLSCSPISGHRSVSWYQQTPGQGLQFLFEYFSETQRNKGNFPGRFSGRQFSNSRSEMNVSTLELGDSALYLCASSLDPSTDTQYFGPGTRLTVL.

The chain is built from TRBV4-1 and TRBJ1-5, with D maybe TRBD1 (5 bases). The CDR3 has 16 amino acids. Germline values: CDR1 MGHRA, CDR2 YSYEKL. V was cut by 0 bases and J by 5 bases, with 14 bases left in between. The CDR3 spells CASSQDENRKDQPQHF. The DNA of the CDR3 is TGCGCCAGCAGCCAAGATGAGAACAGGAAAGATCAGCCCCAGCATTTT.

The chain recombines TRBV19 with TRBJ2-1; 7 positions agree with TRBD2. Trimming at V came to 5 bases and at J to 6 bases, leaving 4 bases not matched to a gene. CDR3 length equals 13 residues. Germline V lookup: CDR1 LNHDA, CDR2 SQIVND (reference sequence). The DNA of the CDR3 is TGTGCCAGTAGTTTCGGGGGGAGCAATGAGCAGTTCTTC. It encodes CASSFGGSNEQFF.

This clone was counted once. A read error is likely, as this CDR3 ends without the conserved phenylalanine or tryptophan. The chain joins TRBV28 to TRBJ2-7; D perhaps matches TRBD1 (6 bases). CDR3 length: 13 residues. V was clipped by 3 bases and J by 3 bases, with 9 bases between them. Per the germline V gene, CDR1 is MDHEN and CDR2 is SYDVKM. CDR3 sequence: CASSLDRNYEQYL. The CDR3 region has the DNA TGTGCCAGCAGTTTGGACAGAAACTACGAGCAGTACCTC.

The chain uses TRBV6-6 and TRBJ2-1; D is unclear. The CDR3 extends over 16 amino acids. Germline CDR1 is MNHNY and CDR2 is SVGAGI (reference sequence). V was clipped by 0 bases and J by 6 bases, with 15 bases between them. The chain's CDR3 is CASSYSISIRLNEQFF. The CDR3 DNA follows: TGTGCCAGCAGTTACTCGATCAGCATAAGACTCAATGAGCAGTTCTTC.

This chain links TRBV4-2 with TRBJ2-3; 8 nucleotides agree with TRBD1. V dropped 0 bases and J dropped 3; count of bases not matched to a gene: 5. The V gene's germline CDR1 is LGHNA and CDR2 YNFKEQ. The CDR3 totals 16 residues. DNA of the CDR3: TGTGCCAGCAGCCAAGAGGACAGGGCAAGAACAGATACGCAGTATTTT. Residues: CASSQEDRARTDTQYF.

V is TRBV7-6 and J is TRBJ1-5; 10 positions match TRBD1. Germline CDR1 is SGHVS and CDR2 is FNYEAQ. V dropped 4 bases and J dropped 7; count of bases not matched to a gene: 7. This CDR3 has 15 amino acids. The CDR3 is CASSSGTGADQPQHF. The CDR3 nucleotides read TGTGCCAGCAGCTCGGGGACAGGGGCGGACCAGCCCCAGCATTTT.

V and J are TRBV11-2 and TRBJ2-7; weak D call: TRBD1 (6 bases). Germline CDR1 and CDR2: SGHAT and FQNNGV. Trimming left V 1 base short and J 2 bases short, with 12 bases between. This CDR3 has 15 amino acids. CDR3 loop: CASSLGHKGAYEQYF. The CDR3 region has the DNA TGTGCCAGCAGCTTAGGTCACAAGGGGGCCTACGAGCAGTACTTC.

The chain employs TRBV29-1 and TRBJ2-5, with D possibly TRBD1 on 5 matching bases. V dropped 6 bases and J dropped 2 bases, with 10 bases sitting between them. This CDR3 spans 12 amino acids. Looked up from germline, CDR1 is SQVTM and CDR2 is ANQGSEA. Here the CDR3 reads CSVSQGQETQYF. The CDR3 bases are TGCAGCGTCTCTCAGGGTCAAGAGACCCAGTACTTC.

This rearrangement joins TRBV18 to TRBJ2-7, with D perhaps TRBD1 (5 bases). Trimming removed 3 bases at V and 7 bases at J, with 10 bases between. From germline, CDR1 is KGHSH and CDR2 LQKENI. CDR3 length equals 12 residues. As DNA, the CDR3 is TGTGCCAGCTCACCTCTGGGGCCGGAGCAGTACTTC. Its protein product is CASSPLGPEQYF.

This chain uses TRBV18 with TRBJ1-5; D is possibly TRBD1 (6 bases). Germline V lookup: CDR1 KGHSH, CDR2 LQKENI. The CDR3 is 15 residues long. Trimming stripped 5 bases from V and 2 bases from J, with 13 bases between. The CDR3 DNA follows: TGTGCCAGCTCATCCACAGGGTTAGGCAATCAGCCCCAGCATTTT. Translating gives CASSSTGLGNQPQHF.

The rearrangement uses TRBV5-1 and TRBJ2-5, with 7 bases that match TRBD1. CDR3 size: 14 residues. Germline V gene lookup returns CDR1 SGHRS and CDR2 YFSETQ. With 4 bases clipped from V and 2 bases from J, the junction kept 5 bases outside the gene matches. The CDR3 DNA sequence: TGCGCCAGCAGCCGAAAGGGACAGCAAGAGACCCAGTACTTC. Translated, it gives CASSRKGQQETQYF.

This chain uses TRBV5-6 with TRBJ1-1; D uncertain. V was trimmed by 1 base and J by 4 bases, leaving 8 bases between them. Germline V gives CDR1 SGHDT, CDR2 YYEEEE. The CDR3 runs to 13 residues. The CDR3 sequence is CASSLRFGTEAFF. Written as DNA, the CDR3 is TGTGCCAGCAGCTTGCGGTTCGGCACTGAAGCTTTCTTT.

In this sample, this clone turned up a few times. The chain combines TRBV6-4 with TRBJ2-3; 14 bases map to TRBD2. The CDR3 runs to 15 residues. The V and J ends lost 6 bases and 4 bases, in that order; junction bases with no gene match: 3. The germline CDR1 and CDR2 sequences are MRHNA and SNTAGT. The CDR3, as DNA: TGTGCCAGCAGCGGGACTAGCGGGGGATCAGATACGCAGTATTTT. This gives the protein CASSGTSGGSDTQYF.

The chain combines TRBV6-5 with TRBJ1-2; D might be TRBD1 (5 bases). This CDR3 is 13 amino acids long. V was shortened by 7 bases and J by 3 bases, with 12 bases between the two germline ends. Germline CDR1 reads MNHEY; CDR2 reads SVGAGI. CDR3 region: CASNPDRYYGYTF. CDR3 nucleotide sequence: TGTGCCAGCAACCCAGACAGATACTATGGCTACACCTTC.

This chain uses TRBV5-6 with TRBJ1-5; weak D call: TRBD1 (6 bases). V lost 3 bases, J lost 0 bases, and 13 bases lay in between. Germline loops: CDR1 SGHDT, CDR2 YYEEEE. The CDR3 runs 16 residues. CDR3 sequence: CASSSGQTDSNQPQHF. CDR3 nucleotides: TGTGCCAGCAGCTCTGGACAGACGGATAGCAATCAGCCCCAGCATTTT.

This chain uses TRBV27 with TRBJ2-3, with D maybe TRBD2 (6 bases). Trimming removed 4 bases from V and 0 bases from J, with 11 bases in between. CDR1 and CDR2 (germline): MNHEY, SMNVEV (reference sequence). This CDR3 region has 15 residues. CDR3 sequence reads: CASSSGLTSTDTQYF. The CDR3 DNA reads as TGTGCCAGCAGTTCGGGACTTACTAGCACAGATACGCAGTATTTT.

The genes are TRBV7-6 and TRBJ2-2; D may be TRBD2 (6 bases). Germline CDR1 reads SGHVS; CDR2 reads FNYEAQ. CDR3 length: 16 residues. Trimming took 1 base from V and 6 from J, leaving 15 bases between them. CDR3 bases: TGTGCCAGCAGCTTAGAGTCTATTGGGGAGGCCGGGGAGCTGTTTTTT. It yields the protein CASSLESIGEAGELFF.

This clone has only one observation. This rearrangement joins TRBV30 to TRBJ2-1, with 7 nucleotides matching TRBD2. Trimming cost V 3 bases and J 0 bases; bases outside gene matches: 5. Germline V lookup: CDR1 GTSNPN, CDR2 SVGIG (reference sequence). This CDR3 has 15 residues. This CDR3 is CAWRGGLNSYNEQFF. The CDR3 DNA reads TGTGCCTGGAGGGGGGGACTAAACTCCTACAATGAGCAGTTCTTC.

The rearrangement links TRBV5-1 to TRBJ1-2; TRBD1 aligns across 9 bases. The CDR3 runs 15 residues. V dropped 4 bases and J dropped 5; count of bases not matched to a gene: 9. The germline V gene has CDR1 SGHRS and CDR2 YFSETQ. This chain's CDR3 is CASSPQRTGVYGYTF. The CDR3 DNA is TGCGCCAGCAGCCCCCAGCGGACAGGGGTATATGGCTACACCTTC.

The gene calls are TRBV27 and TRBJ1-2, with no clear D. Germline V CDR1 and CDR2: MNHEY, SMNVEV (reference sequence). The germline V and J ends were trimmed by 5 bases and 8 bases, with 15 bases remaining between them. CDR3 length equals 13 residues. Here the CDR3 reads CASSPRWASGYTF. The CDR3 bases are TGTGCCAGCAGTCCGCGCTGGGCCTCCGGCTACACCTTC.

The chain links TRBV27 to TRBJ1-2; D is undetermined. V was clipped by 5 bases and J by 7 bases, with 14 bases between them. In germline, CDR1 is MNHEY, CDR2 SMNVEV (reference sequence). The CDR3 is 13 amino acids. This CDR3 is CASSPPWGGGYTF. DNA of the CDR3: TGTGCCAGCAGTCCGCCGTGGGGAGGTGGCTACACCTTC.

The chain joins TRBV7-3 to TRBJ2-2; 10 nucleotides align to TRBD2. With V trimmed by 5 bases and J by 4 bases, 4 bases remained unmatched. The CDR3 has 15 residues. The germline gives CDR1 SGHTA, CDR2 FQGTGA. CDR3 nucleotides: TGTGCCAGCAGCAAAGCGGGGGGGGGCACCGGGGAGCTGTTTTTT. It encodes CASSKAGGGTGELFF. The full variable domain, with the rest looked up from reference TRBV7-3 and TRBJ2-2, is GAGVSQTPSNKVTEKGKYVELRCDPISGHTALYWYRQSLGQGPEFLIYFQGTGAADDSGLPNDRFFAVRPEGSVSTLKIQRTERGDSAVYLCASSKAGGGTGELFFGEGSRLTVL.

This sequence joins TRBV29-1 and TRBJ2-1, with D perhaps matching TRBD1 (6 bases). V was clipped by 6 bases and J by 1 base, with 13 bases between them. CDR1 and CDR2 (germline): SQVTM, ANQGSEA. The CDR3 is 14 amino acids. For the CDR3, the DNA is TGCAGCGTAGCAAGGGGGTTATCCTACAATGAGCAGTTCTTC. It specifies CSVARGLSYNEQFF.